The following is a T cell receptor beta chain sequence with its context. This clone appeared a single time. Its antigen is still unknown. The record has no base qualities; no much larger clone is one base away. CDR1 and CDR2 are read off the germline V gene as SGHDN and FVKESK. Its CDR3 holds 17 amino acids, cysteine through phenylalanine. Of the read, only the CDR3 DNA is kept; its 51 bases are in frame from base 1. V has 4 bases trimmed and J has 4 bases trimmed; junction bases matching no gene number 7. TCRbeta CDR3 regions were amplified from genomic DNA by means of the immunoSEQ Assay, a bias-controlled multiplex PCR. In the source study's methods: Nucleated cell counts per sample were estimated from amplification of reference gene primers within the assay. To quantify the absolute abundance of each unique TCRbeta CDR3 rearrangement, sequence reads were collapsed and filtered. For each sample, productive Simpson clonality was calculated as the square root of Simpson's diversity index over productive rearrangements. This immuneACCESS table, as held by TCRdb, lists in-frame sequences with V and J called but not all clones. Of the missing ones, under half trace to an unresolved V gene in checked studies; the others have no known cause. V, J and clone size derive from that table, while D and trimming were established from the DNA sequence. The sample profile shows 55,000 to 70,000 clones; around 81% of them were found once. The ten top clones hold around 3.4% of the sample.

This sample was included in a study of blood T cell repertoires in COVID-19 (TCRdb year 2020). In terms of the full investigation: Collaborator samples came from the United States, Italy and Spain and covered acute and convalescent phases of COVID-19. The prospective study material was composed of cDNA or gDNA derived from T cells, B-cell-depleted T cells, or PBMCs. The dataset comprised deeply sampled blood TCRbeta repertoires from subjects exposed to, actively infected with, or recovered from COVID-19. The repertoires were made available in a free public database intended to serve as a resource for research on the immune response to SARS-CoV-2. HLA class I and class II types, where available, came from metadata supplied by the sample provider rather than from assay-based typing. Samples were obtained from the ongoing ImmuneRACE study (first 160 participants) and from about 1,300 subjects provided by 6 global collaborators. The sample metadata nearly always contained a de-identified subject ID, COVID-19 status, age in years and sex. The study at large found these results: Clinical and demographic metadata were provided uncurated, with the amount varying by source and participant.

The collaborating institutions used their own protocols to collect whole blood in K2EDTA tubes. For TCRbeta analysis, collaborators shipped samples as frozen whole blood, isolated PBMCs, or DNA extracted from either of those sample types. The chain couples TRBV14 to TRBJ2-1; TRBD2 matches 13 bases in the middle. Sequenced input: peripheral blood. The sequence was obtained from a woman older than 75 with acute or convalescent COVID-19. The encoded CDR3 is CASSPFRTSGGYNEQFF. The nucleotides are TGTGCCAGCAGCCCCTTTAGGACTAGCGGGGGATACAATGAGCAGTTCTTC.